This note documents a single T cell receptor (beta chain) sequence. V was pared by 0 bases and J by 1 base, with 0 bases of the junction left unmatched. This CDR3 has 14 amino acids. The germline CDR1 and CDR2 sequences are SGHRS and YFSETQ. Original handling: Amplification of reference gene primers was used by the study to estimate nucleated cell counts. Libraries were prepared by immunoSEQ multiplex PCR; TCRdb keeps only in-frame clonotypes and omits some of them. D and trimming were read from the DNA, whereas the V and J calls and clone size are those reported in that table. Of around 300,000 clones listed, around 85% are singletons. The data were obtained in a study of blood T cell repertoires in COVID-19. Study-level background: Samples representing acute and convalescent COVID-19 were sourced from the United States, Italy and Spain. PBMCs, B-cell-depleted T cells, or T cells provided the cDNA or gDNA that made up the material.

Source material: peripheral blood. The source of this sequence is a woman in her sixties or seventies with acute or convalescent COVID-19. V usage is TRBV5-1 and J usage is TRBJ2-7, with 8 bases matching TRBD2. The CDR3 DNA reads TGCGCCAGCAGCTTGGAGCGGGGGTCCTACGAGCAGTACTTC. Its translation: CASSLERGSYEQYF.